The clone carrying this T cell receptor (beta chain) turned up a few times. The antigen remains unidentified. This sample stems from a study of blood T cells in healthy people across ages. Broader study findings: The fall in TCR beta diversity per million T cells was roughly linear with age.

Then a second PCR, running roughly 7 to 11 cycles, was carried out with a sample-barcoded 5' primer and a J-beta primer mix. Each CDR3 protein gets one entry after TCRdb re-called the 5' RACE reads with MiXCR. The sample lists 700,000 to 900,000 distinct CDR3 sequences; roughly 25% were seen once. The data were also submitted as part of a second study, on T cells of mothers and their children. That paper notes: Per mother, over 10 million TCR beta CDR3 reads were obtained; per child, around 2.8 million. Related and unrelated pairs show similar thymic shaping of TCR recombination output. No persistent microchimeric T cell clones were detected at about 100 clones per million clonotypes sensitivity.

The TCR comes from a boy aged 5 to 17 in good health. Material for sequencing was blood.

The CDR3: CSSSGGAGETQYF. The CDR3 coding sequence is TGCAGCTCTAGCGGGGGGGCCGGAGAGACCCAGTACTTC. The gene calls are TRBV20-1 and TRBJ2-5, with 12 nucleotides matching TRBD2. The CDR3 length is 13 residues. CDR1 is DFQATT and CDR2 is SNEGSKA in the germline V gene (reference sequence).